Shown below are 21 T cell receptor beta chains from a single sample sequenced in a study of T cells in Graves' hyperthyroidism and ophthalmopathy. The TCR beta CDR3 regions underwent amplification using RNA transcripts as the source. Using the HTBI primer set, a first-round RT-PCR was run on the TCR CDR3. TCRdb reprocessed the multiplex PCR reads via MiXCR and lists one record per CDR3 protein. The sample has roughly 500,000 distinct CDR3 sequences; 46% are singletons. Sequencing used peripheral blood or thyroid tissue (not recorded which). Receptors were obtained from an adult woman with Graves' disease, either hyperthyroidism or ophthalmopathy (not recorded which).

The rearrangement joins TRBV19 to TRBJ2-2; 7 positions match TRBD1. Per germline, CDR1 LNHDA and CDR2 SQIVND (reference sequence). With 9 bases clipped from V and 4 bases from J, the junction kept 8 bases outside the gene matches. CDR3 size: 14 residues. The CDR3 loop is CARDGRGLTGELFF. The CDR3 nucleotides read TGTGCCAGAGACGGAAGGGGGCTCACCGGGGAGCTGTTTTTT.

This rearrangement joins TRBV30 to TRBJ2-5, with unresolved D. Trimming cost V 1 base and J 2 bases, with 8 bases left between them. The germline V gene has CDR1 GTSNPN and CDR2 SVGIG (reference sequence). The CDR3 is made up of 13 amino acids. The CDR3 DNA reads TGTGCCTGGAGTGAGGCTTATCAAGAGACCCAGTACTTC. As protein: CAWSEAYQETQYF.

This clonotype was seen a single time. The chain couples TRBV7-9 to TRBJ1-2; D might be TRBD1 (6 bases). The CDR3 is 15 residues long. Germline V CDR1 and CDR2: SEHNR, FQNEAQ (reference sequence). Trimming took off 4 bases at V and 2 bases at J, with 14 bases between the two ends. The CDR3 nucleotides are TGTGCCAGCAGCTCGGCAGGACAGCCCAACTATGGCTACACCTTC. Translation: CASSSAGQPNYGYTF.

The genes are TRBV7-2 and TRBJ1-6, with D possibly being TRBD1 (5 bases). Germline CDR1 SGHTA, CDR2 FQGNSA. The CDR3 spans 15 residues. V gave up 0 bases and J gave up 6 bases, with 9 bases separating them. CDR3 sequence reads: CASSLALGGNSPLHF. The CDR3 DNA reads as TGTGCCAGCAGCTTAGCGCTCGGGGGTAATTCACCCCTCCACTTT.

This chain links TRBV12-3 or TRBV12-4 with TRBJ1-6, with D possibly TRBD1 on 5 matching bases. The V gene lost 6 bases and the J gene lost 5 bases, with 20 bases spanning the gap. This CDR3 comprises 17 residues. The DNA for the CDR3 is TGTGCCAGCAGCTTCACTTATGGGGGTGCCGATAATTCACCCCTCCACTTT. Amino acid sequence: CASSFTYGGADNSPLHF.

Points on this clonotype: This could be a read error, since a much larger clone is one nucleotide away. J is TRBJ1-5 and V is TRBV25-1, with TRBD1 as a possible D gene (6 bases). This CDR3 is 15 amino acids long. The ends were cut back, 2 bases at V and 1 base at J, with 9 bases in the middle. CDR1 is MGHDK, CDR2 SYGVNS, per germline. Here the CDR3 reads CASSEGGASNQPQHF. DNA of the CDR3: TGTGCCAGCAGTGAAGGGGGCGCGAGCAATCAGCCCCAGCATTTT.

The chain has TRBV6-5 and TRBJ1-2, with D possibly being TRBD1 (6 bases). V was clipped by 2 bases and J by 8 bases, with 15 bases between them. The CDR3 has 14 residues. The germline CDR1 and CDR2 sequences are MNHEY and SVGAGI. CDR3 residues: CASSYIGGNTGYTF. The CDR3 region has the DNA TGTGCCAGCAGTTACATAGGGGGGAATACCGGCTACACCTTC.

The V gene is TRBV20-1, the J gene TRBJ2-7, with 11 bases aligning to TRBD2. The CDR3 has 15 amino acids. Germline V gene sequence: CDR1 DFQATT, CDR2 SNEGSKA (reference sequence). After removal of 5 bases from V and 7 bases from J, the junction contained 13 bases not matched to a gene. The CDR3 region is CSASPTSGIRYEQYF. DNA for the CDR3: TGCAGTGCTTCTCCGACTAGCGGGATCCGTTATGAGCAGTACTTC.

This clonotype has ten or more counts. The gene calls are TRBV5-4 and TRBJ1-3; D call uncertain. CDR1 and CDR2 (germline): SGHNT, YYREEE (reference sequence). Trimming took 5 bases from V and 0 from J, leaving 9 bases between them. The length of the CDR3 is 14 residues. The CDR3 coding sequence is TGTGCCAGCAGTCTGACTGGCTCTGGAAACACCATATATTTT. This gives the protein CASSLTGSGNTIYF.

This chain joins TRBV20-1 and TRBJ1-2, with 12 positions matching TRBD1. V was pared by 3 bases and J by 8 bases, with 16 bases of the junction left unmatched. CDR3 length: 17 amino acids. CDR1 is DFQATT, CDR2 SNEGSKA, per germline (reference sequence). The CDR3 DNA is TGCAGTGCTAGGGATCCCAGATGGGGGACAGGGGGCCTGGGCTACACCTTC. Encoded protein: CSARDPRWGTGGLGYTF.

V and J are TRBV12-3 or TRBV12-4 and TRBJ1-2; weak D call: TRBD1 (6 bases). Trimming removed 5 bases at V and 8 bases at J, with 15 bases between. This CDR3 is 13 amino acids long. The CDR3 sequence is CASSLMEGGGYTF. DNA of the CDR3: TGTGCCAGCAGTCTAATGGAAGGGGGAGGCTACACCTTC.

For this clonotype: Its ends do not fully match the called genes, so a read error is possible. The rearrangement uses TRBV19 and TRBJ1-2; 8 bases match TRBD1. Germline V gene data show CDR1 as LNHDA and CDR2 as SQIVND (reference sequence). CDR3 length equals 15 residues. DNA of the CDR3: TGTGCCGGTAGTATCCCTACCGGGACAGGATATGGCTACACCTTC. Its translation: CAGSIPTGTGYGYTF.

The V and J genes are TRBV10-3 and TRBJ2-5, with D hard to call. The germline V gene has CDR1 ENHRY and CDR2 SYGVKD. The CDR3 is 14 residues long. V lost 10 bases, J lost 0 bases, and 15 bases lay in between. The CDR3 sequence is CASPTRPYQETQYF. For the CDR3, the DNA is TGTGCCAGCCCCACGCGGCCGTACCAAGAGACCCAGTACTTC.

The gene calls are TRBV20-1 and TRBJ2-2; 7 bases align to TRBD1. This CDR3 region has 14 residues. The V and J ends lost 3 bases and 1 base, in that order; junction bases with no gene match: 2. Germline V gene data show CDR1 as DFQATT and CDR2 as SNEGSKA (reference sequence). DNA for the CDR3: TGCAGTGCTAGCCGACAGGGGAACACCGGGGAGCTGTTTTTT. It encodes CSASRQGNTGELFF.

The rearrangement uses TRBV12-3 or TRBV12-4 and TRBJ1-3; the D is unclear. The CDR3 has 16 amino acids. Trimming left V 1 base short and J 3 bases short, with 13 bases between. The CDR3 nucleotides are TGTGCCAGCAGTTTAGTGGGGTGGTATCGTGGAAACACCATATATTTT. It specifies CASSLVGWYRGNTIYF.

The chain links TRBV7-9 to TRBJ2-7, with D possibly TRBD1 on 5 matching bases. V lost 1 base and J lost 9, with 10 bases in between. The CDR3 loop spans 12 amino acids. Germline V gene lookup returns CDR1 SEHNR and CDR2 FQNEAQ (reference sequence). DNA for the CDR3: TGTGCCAGCAGCTTAGGGGGCTCGTGGCAGTACTTC. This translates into CASSLGGSWQYF.

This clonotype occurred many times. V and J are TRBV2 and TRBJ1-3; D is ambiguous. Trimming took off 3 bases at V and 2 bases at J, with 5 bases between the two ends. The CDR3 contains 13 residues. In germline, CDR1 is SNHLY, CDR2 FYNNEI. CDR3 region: CASSDGAGNTIYF. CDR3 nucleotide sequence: TGTGCCAGCAGTGATGGGGCTGGAAACACCATATATTTT.

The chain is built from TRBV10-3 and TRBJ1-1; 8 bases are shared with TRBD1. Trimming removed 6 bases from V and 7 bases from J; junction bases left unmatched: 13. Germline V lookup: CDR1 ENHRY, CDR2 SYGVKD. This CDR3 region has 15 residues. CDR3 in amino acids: CAIRGGQGNEVEAFF. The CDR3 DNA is TGTGCCATCAGGGGAGGACAGGGTAACGAGGTTGAAGCTTTCTTT.

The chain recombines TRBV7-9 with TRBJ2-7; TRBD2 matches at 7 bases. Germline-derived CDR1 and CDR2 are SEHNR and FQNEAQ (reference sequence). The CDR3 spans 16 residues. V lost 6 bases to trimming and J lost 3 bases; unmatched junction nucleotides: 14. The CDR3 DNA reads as TGTGCCAGCAGTTACTCAGGGCTAGCGGAGATCTACGAGCAGTACTTC. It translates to CASSYSGLAEIYEQYF.

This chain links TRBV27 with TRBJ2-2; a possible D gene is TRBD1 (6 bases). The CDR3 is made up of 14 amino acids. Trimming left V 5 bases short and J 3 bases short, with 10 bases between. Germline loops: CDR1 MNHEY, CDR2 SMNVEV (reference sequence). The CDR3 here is CASSIGQYTGELFF. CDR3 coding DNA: TGTGCCAGCAGTATAGGACAGTACACCGGGGAGCTGTTTTTT.

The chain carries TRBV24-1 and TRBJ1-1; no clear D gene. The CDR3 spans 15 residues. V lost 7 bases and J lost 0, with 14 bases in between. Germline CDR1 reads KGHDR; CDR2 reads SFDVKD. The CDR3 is CATSGGEVVNTEAFF. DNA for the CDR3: TGTGCCACCAGCGGTGGGGAGGTCGTGAACACTGAAGCTTTCTTT.